Below, one TCR beta chain is given with its context. The data originate from a study of T cells in Graves' hyperthyroidism and ophthalmopathy. Germline V lookup: CDR1 ENHRY, CDR2 SYGVKD. This CDR3 has 11 amino acids. Trimming left V 5 bases short and J 11 bases short, with 9 bases between. TCR beta CDR3 regions were amplified from RNA. When the TCR CDR3 underwent first-round RT-PCR, the HTBI primer set was used. TCRdb processed the multiplex PCR reads anew with MiXCR; each CDR3 protein has one entry. The sample yields hundreds of thousands of distinct CDR3 sequences, 38% seen once. This TCR derives from a man aged 18-30 years with Graves' hyperthyroidism. Sequences were obtained from blood. The V and J genes are TRBV10-3 and TRBJ1-4; D is ambiguous. CDR3 in amino acids: CAISREEKLFF. The CDR3 nucleotides are TGTGCCATCAGTAGGGAAGAGAAACTGTTTTTT.